A single sample is the source of the 31 T cell receptor beta chains below, sequenced in a study of T cell clonality in common variable immunodeficiency (dated by TCRdb to between 2015 and 2016). The library was built by means of the immunoSEQ multiplex PCR assay. TCRdb stores this immuneACCESS table with in-frame sequences only. Part of the clones is absent; in the studies checked, under half of the shortfall reflects unresolved V genes, and no reason is known for the rest. For this sample the table reports tens of thousands of clones, with no clone seen just once. The top ten hold 4.5% to 5.5% of the sample. The specimen sequenced was peripheral blood mononuclear cells. The receptors here all came from a person between 18 and 70 years old in good health.

This clone was found many times. The junction departs from the called germline gene at one end, perhaps through a read error. From the germline J gene comes the end of the CDR3, since the read stops 3 residues before it. The chain links TRBV28 to TRBJ1-1; D unclear. This CDR3 region has 13 residues. CDR1 MDHEN and CDR2 SYDVKM come from the germline V gene. The sequenced part of the CDR3 DNA is TGTGCCAGCATGTCCCCAGGAAACACTGGA. This codes for CASMSPGNTG. The entire CDR3 sequence reads CASMSPGNTGAFF. Full variable domain (missing parts from reference TRBV28 and TRBJ1-1): DVKVTQSSRYLVKRTGEKVFLECVQDMDHENMFWYRQDPGLGLRLIYFSYDVKMKEKGDIPEGYSVSREKKERFSLILESASTNQTSMYLCASMSPGNTGAFFGQGTRLTVV.

The table lists this clone with many counts. The read ends 3 residues shy of where the CDR3 ends; the end is completed using the germline J gene. This chain links TRBV19 with TRBJ2-1; TRBD2 agrees at 13 bases. V shed 6 bases and J 5 bases; nucleotides not matched to a gene: 7. The CDR3 runs to 16 residues. The V gene's germline CDR1 is LNHDA and CDR2 SQIVND (reference sequence). The CDR3 DNA, read in part, is TGTGCCAGTAGAGGTCGGGGACTAGCGGGGAACAATGAG. Residues: CASRGRGLAGNNE. The whole CDR3 protein is CASRGRGLAGNNEQFF.

This clone came up many times. The missing CDR3 end, 3 residues past where the read stops, is filled in from the germline J gene. The chain couples TRBV12-3 or TRBV12-4 to TRBJ1-5, with 10 bases that match TRBD1. This CDR3 is 16 amino acids long. V gave up 3 bases and J gave up 5 bases; unmatched junction bases: 7. CDR3 DNA, as far as it was read: TGTGCCAGCAGTTTTTTCCCCGGACAGGGGGATCAGCCC. Translating it yields CASSFFPGQGDQP. The CDR3, in full, reads CASSFFPGQGDQPQHF.

There are many counts of this clone. The CDR3 extends 3 residues past the end of the read, so its final part is completed from the germline J gene. V is TRBV20-1 and J is TRBJ2-7; 10 bases fit TRBD2. This CDR3 spans 13 amino acids. Looked up from germline, CDR1 is DFQATT and CDR2 is SNEGSKA (reference sequence). V trimming: 5 bases; J trimming: 4 bases; junction bases outside the gene matches: 5. This chain's CDR3 is CSALAGAKYEQYF. Incomplete CDR3 DNA: TGCAGTGCTCTAGCGGGAGCAAAGTACGAG.

This clone was picked up many times. Sequencing ends 3 residues short of the CDR3 end; the germline J gene provides the rest. Other DNA sequences in this sample translate to the same CDR3. V is TRBV7-2 and J is TRBJ1-2; 11 positions match TRBD1. The CDR3 length is 15 residues. CDR1 and CDR2 from the germline V gene are SGHTA and FQGNSA. J was trimmed by 4 bases and V by 5 bases; bases with no gene match: 6. The covered CDR3 bases are TGTGCCAGCAGCCCGGACAGGGGGCAGGGCTATGGC. It specifies CASSPDRGQGYG. The entire CDR3 protein is CASSPDRGQGYGYTF.

This clone has a count of ten or more. The read terminates 3 residues ahead of where the CDR3 ends, so the germline J gene completes it. This chain joins TRBV29-1 and TRBJ2-2; D assignment may be TRBD1 or TRBD2 (6 bases each). Germline assignment: CDR1 SQVTM and CDR2 ANQGSEA. The germline V and J ends were trimmed by 5 bases and 4 bases, with 17 bases remaining between them. The CDR3 spans 15 residues. The sequenced CDR3 bases are TGCAGCGTTCTAAGGCTCAGGGGAGGCACCGGGGAG. It specifies CSVLRLRGGTGE. The complete CDR3 sequence is CSVLRLRGGTGELFF.

Regarding this clone: The read terminates 3 residues before the CDR3 end, so the remaining end is supplied by the germline J gene. V and J are TRBV6-2 or TRBV6-3 and TRBJ2-1; 15 bases fit TRBD2. The CDR3 contains 16 residues. V lost 4 bases, J lost 7 bases, and 5 bases stayed unmatched. From germline, CDR1 is MNHEY and CDR2 SVGEGT. The CDR3 reads CASSSWTSGRANEQFF. The part of the CDR3 DNA that was read is TGTGCCAGCAGTTCCTGGACTAGCGGGAGGGCTAATGAG.

In its sample, this clone was seen many times. Read coverage stops 3 residues before the CDR3 terminus; the germline J gene supplies the remainder. The V call is TRBV5-1, the J call TRBJ1-4; 7 bases map to TRBD1. Germline trimming cut 0 bases from V and 8 bases from J; bases unmatched to any gene: 4. CDR1 and CDR2 (germline): SGHRS, YFSETQ. CDR3 length: 14 amino acids. Partial CDR3 DNA: TGCGCCAGCAGCTTGGGACAGGGAGGCGAAAAA. This sequence encodes CASSLGQGGEK. The CDR3 as a whole reads CASSLGQGGEKLFF.

This clone was picked up many times. The read finishes 3 residues shy of the CDR3 end, and the germline J gene is used to complete it. The chain carries TRBV20-1 and TRBJ1-5, with 9 bases matching TRBD1. This CDR3 comprises 16 residues. Germline V lookup: CDR1 DFQATT, CDR2 SNEGSKA (reference sequence). The ends lost 0 bases at V and 2 bases at J; junction bases unmatched: 5. CDR3 residues: CSARDHTGGRNQPQHF. Partial CDR3 DNA: TGCAGTGCTAGAGATCACACAGGGGGCCGCAATCAGCCC.

This clone was seen ten or more times. The read comes to an end 3 residues before the CDR3 does, leaving the germline J gene to fill in the end. The chain links TRBV20-1 to TRBJ2-7; 8 nucleotides agree with TRBD2. This CDR3 is 14 amino acids long. Germline V gives CDR1 DFQATT, CDR2 SNEGSKA (reference sequence). V lost 1 base and J lost 5; bases outside the gene matches: 7. The covered CDR3 bases are TGCAGTGCTAGAGCCAGCGGGAGAATTGACGAG. This sequence encodes CSARASGRIDE. The full CDR3 reads CSARASGRIDEQYF.

This clone was seen at least ten times. The sequenced part of the CDR3 DNA is TGTGCCAGCAGTGGACAGAACACCGGGGAG. It translates to CASSGQNTGE. The CDR3 in its entirety is CASSGQNTGELFF. This chain joins TRBV2 and TRBJ2-2; D uncertain. The read stops 3 residues short of the end of the CDR3; the missing end is completed from the germline J gene. V lost 4 bases and J 1 base, leaving 4 bases between the germline ends. The CDR3 length is 13 residues. CDR1 SNHLY and CDR2 FYNNEI come from the germline V gene.

In its sample, this clone was seen many times. The read ends 3 residues before the CDR3 terminus; that terminus is restored from the germline J gene. The V and J genes are TRBV29-1 and TRBJ1-2; the D is unclear. CDR1 is SQVTM and CDR2 is ANQGSEA in the germline V gene. The CDR3 totals 12 residues. Incomplete CDR3 DNA: TGCAGCGTTGAAGGTCGCGCGGGGGGC. It codes for CSVEGRAGG. The full CDR3 sequence reads CSVEGRAGGYTF.

This clone has a count of ten or more. The read ends 3 residues shy of where the CDR3 ends; the end is completed using the germline J gene. This chain connects TRBV20-1 to TRBJ1-6; unclear D gene. V lost 6 bases, J lost 3 bases, and 15 bases lay in between. Germline CDR1 DFQATT, CDR2 SNEGSKA (reference sequence). There are 15 residues in the CDR3. CDR3 DNA, as far as it was read: TGCAGTGCGGGTCTAGGAGGTGTCTATAATTCACCC. Protein: CSAGLGGVYNSP. The whole CDR3 protein is CSAGLGGVYNSPLHF.

This clone was seen ten or more times. Read sequence stops 3 residues before the CDR3 end, and the germline J gene provides the missing end. V gene TRBV4-2 combines with J gene TRBJ1-2, with TRBD1 matching 7 bases. The CDR3 has 15 residues. The ends lost 0 bases at V and 7 bases at J; junction bases unmatched: 8. Germline-derived CDR1 and CDR2 are LGHNA and YNFKEQ. The sequenced part of the CDR3 DNA is TGTGCCAGCAGCCAAGACCGGGACAGTATGGTTGGC. This translates into CASSQDRDSMVG. The whole CDR3 is CASSQDRDSMVGYTF.

A word on this clone: The CDR3 end falls 3 residues outside the read, so it is completed with the germline J gene. The chain employs TRBV7-9 and TRBJ1-1; 8 nucleotides match TRBD1. J lost 4 bases, V lost 8 bases, and 3 bases had no gene match. The germline V gene has CDR1 SEHNR and CDR2 FQNEAQ (reference sequence). This CDR3 spans 12 amino acids. The CDR3 spells CASGTGGTEAFF. The sequenced part of the CDR3 DNA is TGTGCCAGCGGGACAGGCGGCACTGAA.

This clone was counted many times. With the read ending 3 residues before the CDR3 end, the germline J gene is used to fill in that end. This chain links TRBV4-2 with TRBJ2-3; 10 bases align to TRBD2. CDR1 LGHNA and CDR2 YNFKEQ come from the germline V gene. This CDR3 is built from 17 residues. V was clipped by 0 bases and J by 3 bases; unmatched bases: 6. Partial CDR3 DNA: TGTGCCAGCAGCCAAGATCTTGCTAGCGGGAGAACAGATACG. It translates to CASSQDLASGRTDT. The full CDR3 is CASSQDLASGRTDTQYF.

This clone came up many times. Relative to the germline gene, one junction end is altered; a read error may explain this. The missing CDR3 end, 3 residues past where the read stops, is filled in from the germline J gene. The V gene is TRBV2, the J gene TRBJ2-1; TRBD2 is a possible D gene (6 bases). Germline CDR1 reads SNHLY; CDR2 reads FYNNEI. This CDR3 spans 13 amino acids. The CDR3 bases that were read are TGTGCCAGCAGGGGGGACTCCTTCAATGAG. This gives the protein CASRGDSFNE. The whole CDR3 is CASRGDSFNEQFF.

This clone was found many times. The read gets to within 3 residues of the CDR3 end, and the germline J gene fills in the rest. This chain connects TRBV20-1 to TRBJ2-3, with D tentatively TRBD2 (6 bases). The CDR3 contains 16 residues. Germline loops: CDR1 DFQATT, CDR2 SNEGSKA (reference sequence). The V and J ends lost 3 bases and 0 bases respectively, with 16 bases between them. The sequenced CDR3 bases are TGCAGTGCTAGGAGCGGGTTTGAGACTAGCACAGATACG. It yields the protein CSARSGFETSTDT. In full, the CDR3 is CSARSGFETSTDTQYF.

This clone was picked up many times. The read terminates 3 residues before the CDR3 end, so the remaining end is supplied by the germline J gene. The chain uses TRBV19 and TRBJ1-1; TRBD1 agrees at 12 bases. The CDR3 length is 15 residues. The germline V gene encodes CDR1 LNHDA and CDR2 SQIVND (reference sequence). V lost 3 bases, J lost 7 bases, and 6 bases stayed unmatched. The CDR3 spells CASSMLGQGAYEAFF. CDR3 DNA, as far as it was read: TGTGCCAGTAGTATGTTGGGACAGGGGGCGTATGAA.

This clone was recorded many times. The CDR3 end falls 3 residues outside the read, so it is completed with the germline J gene. The rearrangement joins TRBV20-1 to TRBJ2-7; 11 bases agree with TRBD2. CDR1 DFQATT and CDR2 SNEGSKA come from the germline V gene (reference sequence). This CDR3 is built from 15 residues. V shed 5 bases and J 0 bases; nucleotides not matched to a gene: 6. CDR3 DNA (partial): TGCAGTGCTTACCCAACTAGCGGGAGCTCCTACGAG. Translation: CSAYPTSGSSYE. The entire CDR3 reads CSAYPTSGSSYEQYF.

This clone showed up many times. The CDR3 end lies 3 residues beyond the end of the read and is filled in from the germline J gene. This rearrangement joins TRBV5-1 to TRBJ2-1; TRBD2 is a possible D gene (5 bases). V was clipped by 0 bases and J by 3 bases, with 13 bases between them. From germline, CDR1 is SGHRS and CDR2 YFSETQ. The length of the CDR3 is 16 residues. The CDR3 loop reads CASSLAAQAGYNEQFF. Incomplete CDR3 DNA: TGCGCCAGCAGCTTGGCGGCCCAGGCGGGCTACAATGAG.

This clone has a count of ten or more. The DNA ends 3 residues before the CDR3 does, and the rest of the CDR3 is filled in from the germline J gene. The chain combines TRBV7-2 with TRBJ2-5; D is perhaps TRBD2 (5 bases). V was shortened by 1 base and J by 1 base, with 7 bases between the two germline ends. The CDR3 spans 14 residues. The germline V gene has CDR1 SGHTA and CDR2 FQGNSA. CDR3 sequence reads: CASSLGRVQETQYF. Partial CDR3 DNA: TGTGCCAGCAGCTTAGGGCGGGTCCAAGAGACC.

This clone was counted ten times or more. The read finishes 3 residues shy of the CDR3 end, and the germline J gene is used to complete it. The chain is built from TRBV7-2 and TRBJ2-1; 8 nucleotides line up with TRBD2. In germline, CDR1 is SGHTA, CDR2 FQGNSA. The CDR3 is 15 residues long. V was pared by 0 bases and J by 7 bases, with 5 bases of the junction left unmatched. The CDR3 sequence: CASSLAGRGSNEQFF. The covered CDR3 bases are TGTGCCAGCAGCTTAGCCGGGAGGGGGTCTAATGAG.

This clone was found many times. The chain's CDR3 is CASSRGLLQETQYF. The DNA read from the CDR3 is TGTGCCAGCAGCCGAGGACTGCTCCAAGAGACC. The chain has TRBV7-3 and TRBJ2-5, with a possible D match to TRBD2 (5 bases). Read coverage stops 3 residues before the CDR3 terminus; the germline J gene supplies the remainder. V was trimmed by 5 bases and J by 1 base, leaving 11 bases between them. Per the germline V gene, CDR1 is SGHTA and CDR2 is FQGTGA. This CDR3 spans 14 amino acids. Filled out from reference TRBV7-3 and TRBJ2-5, the complete variable domain reads GAGVSQTPSNKVTEKGKYVELRCDPISGHTALYWYRQSLGQGPEFLIYFQGTGAADDSGLPNDRFFAVRPEGSVSTLKIQRTERGDSAVYLCASSRGLLQETQYFGPGTRLLVL.

This clone was picked up many times. The CDR3 bases that were read are TGTGCCAGCTCACGGCCGGCGGGAGGCTTGAATGAG. Translated, it gives CASSRPAGGLNE. From start to end, the CDR3 is CASSRPAGGLNEQFF. The chain joins TRBV18 to TRBJ2-1, with 8 positions matching TRBD2. The CDR3 end lies 3 residues beyond the end of the read and is filled in from the germline J gene. The junction had 9 bases not matched to a gene; V was cut back by 4 bases and J by 7 bases. The CDR3 extends over 15 amino acids. Per germline, CDR1 KGHSH and CDR2 LQKENI.

Many counts were recorded for this clone. The CDR3 end falls 3 residues outside the read, so it is completed with the germline J gene. The gene calls are TRBV30 and TRBJ2-1; the match to TRBD2 covers 11 bases. The CDR3 consists of 14 residues. The V and J ends lost 2 bases and 5 bases, in that order; junction bases with no gene match: 2. The germline V gene has CDR1 GTSNPN and CDR2 SVGIG (reference sequence). The CDR3 DNA, read in part, is TGTGCCTGGAGTAGGGGACTAGCGGACAATGAG. This sequence encodes CAWSRGLADNE. The CDR3 in full is CAWSRGLADNEQFF.

In this sample, this clone turned up many times. The read halts 3 residues ahead of the CDR3 end, with the missing end drawn from the germline J gene. The chain carries TRBV29-1 and TRBJ2-3, with a tentative D call TRBD2 (5 bases). The CDR3 contains 13 residues. Trimming pared 5 bases from V and 2 bases from J, leaving 11 bases between. From germline, CDR1 is SQVTM and CDR2 ANQGSEA. The CDR3 protein is CSVITGDTDTQYF. Incomplete CDR3 DNA: TGCAGCGTTATTACCGGGGACACAGATACG.

At least ten counts were recorded for this clone. The germline gene is not matched at one end of the junction; a read error may be the cause. Read data end 3 residues before the CDR3 end; the end is taken from the germline J gene. The rearrangement joins TRBV6-1 to TRBJ2-1; D gene uncertain. CDR3 length: 13 amino acids. Germline V gene lookup returns CDR1 MNHNS and CDR2 SASEGT. Partial CDR3 DNA: TGTGCCAGCAGGGAAGAGACTTTTGATGAG. Its protein product is CASREETFDE. The CDR3, in full, reads CASREETFDEQFF.

Many counts were recorded for this clone. With the read ending 3 residues before the CDR3 end, the germline J gene is used to fill in that end. This chain joins TRBV28 and TRBJ2-6, with D uncertain. The germline gives CDR1 MDHEN, CDR2 SYDVKM. The CDR3 spans 12 residues. The germline V and J ends were trimmed by 10 bases and 1 base, with 5 bases remaining between them. The sequenced CDR3 bases are TGTGCCACCTCTTCTGGGGCCAACGTC. Translation: CATSSGANV. The CDR3, in full, reads CATSSGANVLTF.

This clone was counted many times. The read falls 3 residues short of the CDR3 end, and the missing part is taken from the germline J gene. J is TRBJ2-1 and V is TRBV13; 8 bases align to TRBD1. There are 16 residues in the CDR3. V dropped 4 bases and J dropped 8; count of bases not matched to a gene: 13. The germline V gene encodes CDR1 PRHDT and CDR2 FYEKMQ (reference sequence). CDR3 DNA, as far as it was read: TGTGCCAGCAGCTCACCACCCGGACAGGGTAGCGATGAG. Translation: CASSSPPGQGSDE. The CDR3, in full, reads CASSSPPGQGSDEQFF.

This clone came up many times. The read terminates 3 residues ahead of where the CDR3 ends, so the germline J gene completes it. The chain recombines TRBV5-8 with TRBJ2-5, with 8 bases matching TRBD1. CDR1 and CDR2 from the germline V gene are SGHTS and YDEGEE. V trimming: 4 bases; J trimming: 5 bases; junction bases outside the gene matches: 7. The CDR3 sequence is 14 residues long. CDR3 amino acids: CASSIQGAGETQYF. CDR3 bases read: TGTGCCAGCAGCATTCAGGGGGCCGGGGAGACC.